The source of this T cell receptor (beta chain) is a study of cytomegalovirus exposure and HLA in healthy donors. General observations from the study: The classifier reportedly diagnosed cytomegalovirus status with high specificity and sensitivity. The study flagged approximately 180 TCR beta chains as cytomegalovirus-associated. TCR clusters originating in the first cohort tended to co-occur in the 120 validation repertoires, according to a later analysis.

Libraries were prepared by immunoSEQ multiplex PCR; TCRdb keeps only in-frame clonotypes and omits some of them. Here the sample spans 35,000 to 55,000 clones, 80% to 95% being singletons. It was the approximately 120-subject validation cohort, separate from the approximately 620-subject first cohort, to which the donors belonged. A note on this clone: Its target is not known.

CDR3 length: 13 residues. V shed 1 base and J shed 4 bases, with 7 bases lying between them. Germline V CDR1 and CDR2: SGHTA, FQGNSA. Material: PBMCs. This TCR derives from a woman aged 18 to 35 in good health and CMV-seronegative. The chain has TRBV7-2 and TRBJ1-2, with D possibly TRBD1 on 5 matching bases. In DNA form, the CDR3 reads TGTGCCAGCAGCTTAGGCAGGGTCTATGGCTACACCTTC. This gives the protein CASSLGRVYGYTF.